This T cell receptor beta chain emerged from a study of monozygotic twins with cystic fibrosis. Concerning this clone itself: Antigen: not known.

Assay: immunoSEQ multiplex PCR; the TCRdb copy retains only in-frame clones and omits some. This table holds tens of thousands of clones, approximately 80% found once. Whole-study findings and limits: No link emerged between shared CDR3 counts and age, concordance or severity. Median Simpson clonality of 0.0095 suggested naive T cells predominated. Unrelated CF individuals shared fewer identical clonotypes than monozygotic CF twins.

V gave up 4 bases and J gave up 3 bases, with 10 bases separating them. Per the germline V gene, CDR1 is MNHEY and CDR2 is SMNVEV (reference sequence). The CDR3 is made up of 14 amino acids. The chain recombines TRBV27 with TRBJ1-5; D might be TRBD1 (5 bases). Sequencing input: blood. The receptor's source is a girl aged 2 to 9 with cystic fibrosis. The CDR3 DNA is TGTGCCAGCAGTTCAGGGACGGACAATCAGCCCCAGCATTTT. Translation: CASSSGTDNQPQHF.